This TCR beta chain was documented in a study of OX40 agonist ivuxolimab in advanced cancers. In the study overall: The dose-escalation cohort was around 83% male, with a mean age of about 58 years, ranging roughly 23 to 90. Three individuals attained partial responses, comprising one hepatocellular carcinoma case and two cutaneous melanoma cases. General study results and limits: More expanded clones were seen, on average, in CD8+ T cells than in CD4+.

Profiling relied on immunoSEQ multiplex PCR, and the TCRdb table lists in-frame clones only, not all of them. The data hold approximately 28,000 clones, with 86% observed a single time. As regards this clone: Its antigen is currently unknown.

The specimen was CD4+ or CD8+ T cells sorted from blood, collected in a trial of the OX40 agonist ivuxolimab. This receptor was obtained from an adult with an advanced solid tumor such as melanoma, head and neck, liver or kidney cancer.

DNA for the CDR3: TGTGCCTGGAGAGGGGGCGCAGATACGCAGTATTTT. This translates into CAWRGGADTQYF. The chain carries TRBV30 and TRBJ2-3; 7 positions agree with TRBD1. The junction had 1 base not matched to a gene; V was cut back by 3 bases and J by 4 bases. The germline V gene has CDR1 GTSNPN and CDR2 SVGIG (reference sequence). The CDR3 is made up of 12 amino acids.